These 21 T cell receptor beta chains share one sample of origin, sequenced in a study of T cell responses to AZD1222 COVID-19 vaccine. Measured with immunoSEQ multiplex PCR; TCRdb has only the in-frame clones, and not every one. The sample has around 110,000 clones; 80% to 90% are singletons. Sequencing was performed on peripheral blood, taken on day 0 of MenACWY control vaccination. The receptors were gathered from an adult in good health.

The J gene is TRBJ2-7, the V gene TRBV3-1 (or the pseudogene TRBV3-2), with no clear D. Per the germline V gene, CDR1 is LGHDT and CDR2 is YNNKEL (reference sequence). This CDR3 region has 13 residues. V shed 0 bases and J shed 6 bases, with 9 bases lying between them. The CDR3 DNA reads TGTGCCAGCAGCCAAGATTCCCAATGCGAGCAGTACTTC. Its protein product is CASSQDSQCEQYF.

The chain couples TRBV6-5 to TRBJ1-2; D remains ambiguous. Trimming took 0 bases from V and 4 from J, leaving 12 bases between them. Germline CDR1 reads MNHEY; CDR2 reads SVGAGI. The CDR3 contains 15 residues. The CDR3 spells CASSYSSHDLYGYTF. The CDR3 nucleotides read TGTGCCAGCAGTTACTCGAGTCATGACCTCTATGGCTACACCTTC.

This clone was seen only once. This chain joins TRBV28 and TRBJ1-2; no firm D call. Germline loops: CDR1 MDHEN, CDR2 SYDVKM. The germline V and J ends were trimmed by 3 bases and 4 bases, with 9 bases remaining between them. CDR3 size: 13 residues. In DNA, the CDR3 is TGTGCCAGCAGTTTGAAGGGCATCTATGGCTACACCTTC. Its translation: CASSLKGIYGYTF.

This chain uses TRBV10-3 with TRBJ1-1; TRBD1 matches 7 bases. The CDR3 totals 14 residues. V gave up 6 bases and J gave up 2 bases; unmatched junction bases: 6. The germline V gene encodes CDR1 ENHRY and CDR2 SYGVKD. The CDR3 DNA follows: TGTGCCATCAGGGCCGGGACAGACAACACTGAAGCTTTCTTT. Translated, it gives CAIRAGTDNTEAFF.

The chain uses TRBV14 and TRBJ1-5; D is unclear. The V gene's germline CDR1 is SGHDN and CDR2 FVKESK. The CDR3 length is 13 residues. V was shortened by 0 bases and J by 1 base, with 1 base between the two germline ends. The CDR3 coding sequence is TGTGCCAGCAGCCAAGACAGCAATCAGCCCCAGCATTTT. This translates into CASSQDSNQPQHF.

CDR3: CASSRSGQGDSYNEQFF. The CDR3 DNA reads TGCGCCAGCAGCCGATCAGGACAGGGGGACTCCTACAATGAGCAGTTCTTC. The rearrangement uses TRBV4-1 and TRBJ2-1; TRBD1 matches at 10 bases. With V trimmed by 4 bases and J by 0 bases, 6 bases remained unmatched. Germline-derived CDR1 and CDR2 are MGHRA and YSYEKL. The CDR3 loop spans 17 amino acids.

V is TRBV7-2 and J is TRBJ2-7; D remains unclear. CDR3 size: 19 residues. Germline V CDR1 and CDR2: SGHTA, FQGNSA. The V end was cut by 5 bases, the J end by 0 bases, with 26 bases between. The CDR3 sequence is CASSHPFQYGRFSSYEQYF. The CDR3 nucleotides read TGTGCCAGCAGCCACCCCTTCCAATATGGGCGGTTCAGCTCCTACGAGCAGTACTTC.

This chain uses TRBV4-3 with TRBJ2-1; D possibly corresponds to TRBD2 (6 bases). Germline-derived CDR1 and CDR2 are LGHNA and YSLEER. CDR3 size: 15 residues. V shed 0 bases and J shed 10 bases, with 16 bases lying between them. CDR3 in DNA: TGCGCCAGCAGCCAAGAAACGGGAGCCGTAAGGGAGCAGTTCTTC. Encoded protein: CASSQETGAVREQFF.

The chain is built from TRBV11-2 and TRBJ2-7, with a possible D match to TRBD1 (6 bases). Germline V gene data show CDR1 as SGHAT and CDR2 as FQNNGV. The CDR3 sequence is 15 residues long. The germline V and J ends were trimmed by 2 bases and 2 bases, with 13 bases remaining between them. In DNA form, the CDR3 reads TGTGCCAGCAGCTTAAGAACGGGGACACCCTACGAGCAGTACTTC. The encoded protein is CASSLRTGTPYEQYF.

This chain joins TRBV5-1 and TRBJ2-5; D remains unclear. Germline CDR1 and CDR2: SGHRS and YFSETQ. Trimming pared 0 bases from V and 3 bases from J, leaving 6 bases between. This CDR3 region has 13 residues. CDR3 sequence (DNA): TGCGCCAGCAGCTTGGAGATGGAAGAGACCCAGTACTTC. Encoded protein: CASSLEMEETQYF.

V and J are TRBV5-4 and TRBJ1-2; 11 bases are shared with TRBD1. This CDR3 region has 16 residues. V shed 7 bases and J 3 bases; nucleotides not matched to a gene: 11. Germline V lookup: CDR1 SGHNT, CDR2 YYREEE (reference sequence). CDR3 loop: CASGSPLGQGDYGYTF. In DNA, the CDR3 is TGTGCCAGCGGGTCTCCATTGGGACAGGGGGACTATGGCTACACCTTC. The whole variable domain, filled in from reference TRBV5-4 and TRBJ1-2, reads ETGVTQSPTHLIKTRGQQVTLRCSSQSGHNTVSWYQQALGQGPQFIFQYYREEENGRGNFPPRFSGLQFPNYSSELNVNALELDDSALYLCASGSPLGQGDYGYTFGSGTRLTVV.

This chain links TRBV4-1 with TRBJ2-3; no definite D call. CDR3 length: 15 amino acids. Trimming removed 0 bases from V and 5 bases from J, with 12 bases in between. CDR1 is MGHRA, CDR2 YSYEKL, per germline. The CDR3 nucleotides read TGCGCCAGCAGCCAAGAGCGAACATACCAAGATACGCAGTATTTT. Translation: CASSQERTYQDTQYF.

This rearrangement joins TRBV2 to TRBJ2-3; 15 bases agree with TRBD2. CDR3 length equals 17 residues. Per the germline V gene, CDR1 is SNHLY and CDR2 is FYNNEI. The V and J ends lost 6 bases and 1 base, in that order; junction bases with no gene match: 5. In DNA form, the CDR3 reads TGTGCCAGCAGCAGGACTAGCGGGGGGGCGGGCACAGATACGCAGTATTTT. Translating it yields CASSRTSGGAGTDTQYF. The whole variable domain, filled in from reference TRBV2 and TRBJ2-3, reads EPEVTQTPSHQVTQMGQEVILRCVPISNHLYFYWYRQILGQKVEFLVSFYNNEISEKSEIFDDQFSVERPDGSNFTLKIRSTKLEDSAMYFCASSRTSGGAGTDTQYFGPGTRLTVL.

The V call is TRBV4-1, the J call TRBJ2-3; the match to TRBD2 covers 9 bases. Germline loops: CDR1 MGHRA, CDR2 YSYEKL. This CDR3 region has 16 residues. With 4 bases clipped from V and 4 bases from J, the junction kept 9 bases outside the gene matches. The CDR3 DNA follows: TGCGCCAGCAGCCCCACCGGCGCGGGGGGGCCAGATACGCAGTATTTT. Translated, it gives CASSPTGAGGPDTQYF.

The sample holds a few counts of this clone. The CDR3 region has the DNA TGCGCCAGCAGTCAATCAACCGGGACACTCTCCTACGAGCAGTACTTC. Its translation is CASSQSTGTLSYEQYF. The genes are TRBV23-1 and TRBJ2-7; perhaps TRBD1 as D (6 bases). TRBV23-1 is an ORF, and what it does is uncertain. With 0 bases removed from V and 0 bases from J, the gap between germline ends came to 12 bases. The CDR3 length is 16 residues.

The count of this clone is one. V usage is TRBV27 and J usage is TRBJ2-7, with 7 bases matching TRBD2. CDR3 length: 15 residues. The ends lost 3 bases at V and 7 bases at J; junction bases unmatched: 12. Germline V gene lookup returns CDR1 MNHEY and CDR2 SMNVEV (reference sequence). The CDR3 loop reads CASSFYTGGRGEQYF. The CDR3 coding sequence is TGTGCCAGCAGTTTCTACACCGGGGGGAGGGGAGAGCAGTACTTC.

V usage is TRBV7-9 and J usage is TRBJ2-7; D might be TRBD2 (5 bases). This CDR3 has 13 amino acids. The germline gives CDR1 SEHNR, CDR2 FQNEAQ (reference sequence). V lost 1 base to trimming and J lost 5 bases, with 9 bases between them. CDR3 coding DNA: TGTGCCAGCAGCTTAGGAGGGATCAACGAGCAGTACTTC. Translation: CASSLGGINEQYF.

The chain recombines TRBV11-2 with TRBJ1-5; 9 bases fit TRBD1. Trimming cost V 4 bases and J 4 bases; bases outside gene matches: 5. The CDR3 extends over 15 amino acids. The germline CDR1 and CDR2 sequences are SGHAT and FQNNGV. Here the CDR3 DNA reads TGTGCCAGCAGCTCCACGACAGGGGGTAATCAGCCCCAGCATTTT. Translated, it gives CASSSTTGGNQPQHF.

The rearrangement links TRBV3-1 (or the pseudogene TRBV3-2) to TRBJ2-6; D unresolved. The V gene's germline CDR1 is LGHDT and CDR2 YNNKEL (reference sequence). V lost 1 base, J lost 1 base, and 5 bases lay in between. The CDR3 extends over 15 amino acids. The CDR3 DNA sequence: TGTGCCAGCAGCCAAGGGGTATCTGGGGCCAACGTCCTGACTTTC. Amino acids: CASSQGVSGANVLTF.

This clone was observed once. This chain uses TRBV9 with TRBJ1-2; D is ambiguous. The V end lost 3 bases, the J end lost 5 bases, and 14 bases lay between the germline ends. Germline-derived CDR1 and CDR2 are SGDLS and YYNGEE. The CDR3 has 14 amino acids. The DNA for the CDR3 is TGTGCCAGCAGCGACGACCCTCTGGGGTATGGCTACACCTTC. Residues: CASSDDPLGYGYTF. Variable domain in full (rest from reference TRBV9 and TRBJ1-2): DSGVTQTPKHLITATGQRVTLRCSPRSGDLSVYWYQQSLDQGLQFLIQYYNGEERAKGNILERFSAQQFPDLHSELNLSSLELGDSALYFCASSDDPLGYGYTFGSGTRLTVV.

The genes are TRBV21-1 and TRBJ2-3. TRBV21-1 is marked as a pseudogene. The CDR3 totals 11 residues. Here the CDR3 reads CASSKTDTQYF. The CDR3 bases are TGTGCCAGCAGCAAAACAGATACGCAGTATTTT.